These 30 T cell receptor beta chains were sequenced from one sample in a study of OX40 agonist ivuxolimab in advanced cancers. Sequenced by immunoSEQ multiplex PCR; TCRdb stores in-frame clones only, minus some. Of over 65,000 clones in the sample, about 84% were seen once. The specimen comprised CD4+ or CD8+ T cells sorted from blood, sampled in a trial of the OX40 agonist ivuxolimab. The receptors originated from an adult with an advanced solid tumor such as melanoma, head and neck, liver or kidney cancer.

V is TRBV5-1 and J is TRBJ2-1; no clear D gene. V lost 0 bases and J 9 bases, leaving 7 bases between the germline ends. CDR3 length: 12 amino acids. Germline lookup yields CDR1 SGHRS and CDR2 YFSETQ. CDR3 protein: CASSLVFREQFF. Here the CDR3 DNA reads TGCGCCAGCAGCTTGGTATTCCGTGAGCAGTTCTTC.

This clone was recorded once. In the same sample, other DNA sequences code for this CDR3. V usage is TRBV4-3 and J usage is TRBJ1-1, with D hard to call. In germline, CDR1 is LGHNA, CDR2 YSLEER. The CDR3 has 15 amino acids. The V gene lost 0 bases and the J gene lost 1 base, with 9 bases spanning the gap. CDR3 in DNA: TGCGCCAGCAGCCAAGATCTAGGAGGGAACACTGAAGCTTTCTTT. Protein sequence: CASSQDLGGNTEAFF.

V gene TRBV10-3 combines with J gene TRBJ2-7; D is ambiguous. CDR1 is ENHRY and CDR2 is SYGVKD in the germline V gene. The ends were cut back, 4 bases at V and 0 bases at J, with 16 bases in the middle. This CDR3 has 16 residues. CDR3 residues: CAISGQAPKGSYEQYF. The CDR3 bases are TGTGCCATCAGTGGTCAGGCACCCAAGGGCTCCTACGAGCAGTACTTC.

The V and J genes are TRBV28 and TRBJ1-5; no definite D call. Trimming left V 5 bases short and J 9 bases short, with 14 bases between. CDR1 MDHEN and CDR2 SYDVKM come from the germline V gene. This CDR3 contains 13 residues. The chain's CDR3 is CASSPGGLGPQHF. As DNA, the CDR3 is TGTGCCAGCAGTCCCGGCGGGTTGGGGCCCCAGCATTTT.

This clone has only one observation. This rearrangement joins TRBV5-5 to TRBJ1-1; D is perhaps TRBD1 (6 bases). Germline lookup yields CDR1 SGHKS and CDR2 YYEKEE (reference sequence). Trimming removed 0 bases from V and 0 bases from J, with 15 bases in between. The CDR3 is 17 amino acids. In nucleotides, the CDR3 is TGTGCCAGCAGCTTGGCTCGGGGGGCGGTTATGAACACTGAAGCTTTCTTT. As protein: CASSLARGAVMNTEAFF.

The table lists this clone with a count of one. The V call is TRBV18, the J call TRBJ2-7; TRBD2 matches 12 bases. This CDR3 has 15 residues. Germline-derived CDR1 and CDR2 are KGHSH and LQKENI. V was clipped by 6 bases and J by 1 base; unmatched bases: 4. As DNA, the CDR3 is TGTGCCAGCTCGCCGACTAGCGGGAGATCCTACGAGCAGTACTTC. This encodes CASSPTSGRSYEQYF.

This chain connects TRBV10-3 to TRBJ1-2; D is unresolved. This CDR3 region has 16 residues. Trimming stripped 0 bases from V and 8 bases from J, with 19 bases between. The germline CDR1 and CDR2 sequences are ENHRY and SYGVKD. The CDR3 nucleotides are TGTGCCATCAGTGAGTCGGATGGCAGTTGGACTGGAGGCTACACCTTC. Protein sequence: CAISESDGSWTGGYTF.

This clone was detected once. The chain is built from TRBV6-5 and TRBJ1-1; no clear D. Deletions cut 6 bases from V and 1 base from J, with 12 bases between. Germline V CDR1 and CDR2: MNHEY, SVGAGI. This CDR3 is 14 amino acids long. The CDR3 is CASSRRTENTEAFF. CDR3 bases: TGTGCCAGCAGCCGACGGACCGAGAACACTGAAGCTTTCTTT.

V gene TRBV30 combines with J gene TRBJ2-3; possible D gene TRBD1, 5 bases. The CDR3 totals 13 residues. Per the germline V gene, CDR1 is GTSNPN and CDR2 is SVGIG (reference sequence). The germline V and J ends were trimmed by 4 bases and 3 bases, with 11 bases remaining between them. Here the CDR3 reads CAWNQGWTDTQYF. The CDR3 DNA reads TGTGCCTGGAACCAGGGTTGGACAGATACGCAGTATTTT.

V usage is TRBV30 and J usage is TRBJ2-7; TRBD1 agrees at 9 bases. V dropped 1 base and J dropped 5; count of bases not matched to a gene: 6. This CDR3 has 14 residues. CDR1 and CDR2 from the germline V gene are GTSNPN and SVGIG (reference sequence). The CDR3 DNA reads as TGTGCCTGGAGTGGACAGGGGGTCGACCACGAGCAGTACTTC. This codes for CAWSGQGVDHEQYF.

The chain joins TRBV11-3 to TRBJ2-1, with TRBD1 matching 8 bases. With V trimmed by 9 bases and J by 7 bases, 11 bases remained unmatched. CDR1 SGHNT and CDR2 YENEEA come from the germline V gene. The CDR3 contains 14 residues. The CDR3 sequence: CASSRTGSRNEQFF. The CDR3 DNA reads as TGTGCCAGTTCCCGGACAGGGTCGAGGAATGAGCAGTTCTTC.

This CDR3 is CASSISLDSDYEQYF. DNA of the CDR3: TGTGCCAGTAGTATTAGCTTGGACAGTGATTACGAGCAGTACTTC. The chain combines TRBV19 with TRBJ2-7, with a tentative D call TRBD1 (6 bases). Germline V gene data show CDR1 as LNHDA and CDR2 as SQIVND (reference sequence). Trimming shortened V by 3 bases and J by 4 bases, and 16 bases separated the two germline ends. This CDR3 contains 15 residues.

The gene calls are TRBV6-5 and TRBJ2-7; TRBD2 is a possible D gene (7 bases). Deletions cut 6 bases from V and 2 bases from J, with 17 bases between. This CDR3 is built from 15 residues. The germline gives CDR1 MNHEY, CDR2 SVGAGI. In DNA, the CDR3 is TGTGCCAGCAGCGCTGCGGGGGACATCACCTACGAGCAGTACTTC. Its translation: CASSAAGDITYEQYF.

The rearrangement joins TRBV19 to TRBJ1-4; TRBD1 might be the D (6 bases). This CDR3 has 14 amino acids. The germline CDR1 and CDR2 sequences are LNHDA and SQIVND (reference sequence). Trimming shortened V by 6 bases and J by 7 bases, and 15 bases separated the two germline ends. CDR3 nucleotide sequence: TGTGCCAGTAGGTCGCGGGGGGCTGGTGAAAAACTGTTTTTT. It translates to CASRSRGAGEKLFF. Together with reference TRBV19 and TRBJ1-4, the CDR3 gives the full variable domain: DGGITQSPKYLFRKEGQNVTLSCEQNLNHDAMYWYRQDPGQGLRLIYYSQIVNDFQKGDIAEGYSVSREKKESFPLTVTSAQKNPTAFYLCASRSRGAGEKLFFGSGTQLSVL.

The CDR3 coding sequence is TGCGCCAGCAGCCAAGACGGGGGGGCTCCAGATACGCAGTATTTT. Its translation is CASSQDGGAPDTQYF. This sequence joins TRBV4-3 and TRBJ2-3; the match to TRBD2 covers 8 bases. The CDR3 runs to 15 residues. Losses at the gene ends were 0 bases for V and 4 bases for J; bases not matched to a gene: 3. Germline CDR1 LGHNA, CDR2 YSLEER.

Remarks on this clone: Other DNA sequences from this sample encode an identical CDR3 as well. This chain uses TRBV6-5 with TRBJ2-7; tentative D call: TRBD1 (6 bases). Trimming took off 0 bases at V and 3 bases at J, with 12 bases between the two ends. The CDR3 spans 15 residues. Germline CDR1 reads MNHEY; CDR2 reads SVGAGI. Here the CDR3 reads CASSYSGTGNYEQYF. Here the CDR3 DNA reads TGTGCCAGCAGTTACTCGGGTACAGGGAACTACGAGCAGTACTTC.

This chain connects TRBV28 to TRBJ1-2; D ambiguous. The CDR3 is made up of 13 amino acids. Germline V gives CDR1 MDHEN, CDR2 SYDVKM. V lost 6 bases to trimming and J lost 6 bases, with 14 bases between them. The CDR3 DNA is TGTGCCAGCAGCGCAGGAACTCCCCATGGCTACACCTTC. This sequence encodes CASSAGTPHGYTF.

The V call is TRBV5-4, the J call TRBJ2-3, with 8 bases that match TRBD2. The germline CDR1 and CDR2 sequences are SGHNT and YYREEE (reference sequence). The CDR3 is 14 residues long. V trimming: 7 bases; J trimming: 3 bases; junction bases outside the gene matches: 7. CDR3 nucleotide sequence: TGTGCCAGCCGGAGCGGGAGTGTTACAGATACGCAGTATTTT. It yields the protein CASRSGSVTDTQYF.

The CDR3 sequence: CASSLQGLALSYEQYF. CDR3 nucleotide sequence: TGTGCCAGCAGCTTACAGGGACTTGCCTTATCCTACGAGCAGTACTTC. The chain recombines TRBV5-6 with TRBJ2-7; the D gene could be TRBD1 or TRBD2 (6 bases each). The CDR3 consists of 16 residues. CDR1 SGHDT and CDR2 YYEEEE come from the germline V gene. V gave up 2 bases and J gave up 1 base, with 16 bases separating them.

This chain joins TRBV5-8 and TRBJ2-2; 8 bases align to TRBD1. This CDR3 is built from 15 residues. Per the germline V gene, CDR1 is SGHTS and CDR2 is YDEGEE. V lost 4 bases and J lost 5; bases outside the gene matches: 7. CDR3 sequence (DNA): TGTGCCAGCAGCCGGCAGGGGGCTAGAACCGGGGAGCTGTTTTTT. It specifies CASSRQGARTGELFF.

CDR3 sequence: CASSPHWTGKSPEYNNEQFF. In DNA form, the CDR3 reads TGTGCCAGCAGCCCCCATTGGACAGGGAAATCCCCCGAGTATAACAATGAGCAGTTCTTC. The V gene is TRBV7-3, the J gene TRBJ2-1; 8 nucleotides align to TRBD1. V trimming: 5 bases; J trimming: 5 bases; junction bases outside the gene matches: 23. The CDR3 is 20 residues long. Looked up from germline, CDR1 is SGHTA and CDR2 is FQGTGA.

The chain employs TRBV20-1 and TRBJ2-3; D unresolved. V was cut by 3 bases and J by 6 bases, with 4 bases left in between. This CDR3 contains 10 residues. Per the germline V gene, CDR1 is DFQATT and CDR2 is SNEGSKA (reference sequence). For the CDR3, the DNA is TGCAGTGCTAGTGGGGATACGCAGTATTTT. Its translation is CSASGDTQYF.

The chain links TRBV7-9 to TRBJ2-5; 8 nucleotides match TRBD1. Germline trimming cut 2 bases from V and 4 bases from J; bases unmatched to any gene: 9. CDR1 and CDR2 (germline): SEHNR, FQNEAQ (reference sequence). CDR3 length equals 16 residues. This CDR3 is CASSLSAGGGVETQYF. In DNA form, the CDR3 reads TGTGCCAGCAGCTTATCGGCAGGGGGCGGGGTAGAGACCCAGTACTTC.

This clone was seen once. V and J are TRBV11-3 and TRBJ2-3; the match to TRBD2 covers 7 bases. The CDR3 runs to 13 residues. The V gene's germline CDR1 is SGHNT and CDR2 YENEEA. The V gene end was trimmed by 3 bases and the J gene end by 3 bases; junction bases not matched to a gene: 0. In DNA, the CDR3 is TGTGCCAGCAGCTTGGGGGGGACAGATACGCAGTATTTT. Amino acid sequence: CASSLGGTDTQYF. The full variable domain, in which reference TRBV11-3 and TRBJ2-3 provide the parts outside the CDR3, is EAGVVQSPRYKIIEKKQPVAFWCNPISGHNTLYWYLQNLGQGPELLIRYENEEAVDDSQLPKDRFSAERLKGVDSTLKIQPAELGDSAVYLCASSLGGTDTQYFGPGTRLTVL.

This clone was detected a few times. The chain is built from TRBV7-2 and TRBJ2-3; 7 nucleotides line up with TRBD2. From germline, CDR1 is SGHTA and CDR2 FQGNSA. V lost 2 bases and J lost 6; bases outside the gene matches: 8. The CDR3 sequence is 15 residues long. The DNA for the CDR3 is TGTGCCAGCAGCTTAAACGGCGGGGGTTTGGATACGCAGTATTTT. Its protein is CASSLNGGGLDTQYF.

The chain combines TRBV7-2 with TRBJ2-7; 10 nucleotides line up with TRBD1. Germline V gene lookup returns CDR1 SGHTA and CDR2 FQGNSA. V lost 4 bases, J lost 4 bases, and 4 bases stayed unmatched. The CDR3 sequence is 14 residues long. In DNA, the CDR3 is TGTGCCAGCAGCTCGACAGGGGGCGTATACGAGCAGTACTTC. Its protein product is CASSSTGGVYEQYF.

V is TRBV6-5 and J is TRBJ1-1; no clear D gene. This CDR3 has 12 residues. The germline V gene encodes CDR1 MNHEY and CDR2 SVGAGI. V was pared by 6 bases and J by 10 bases, with 15 bases between. The chain's CDR3 is CASRKASAGAFF. CDR3 sequence (DNA): TGTGCCAGCAGAAAAGCTTCGGCGGGAGCTTTCTTT.

V usage is TRBV6-6 and J usage is TRBJ2-3, with D possibly TRBD2 on 5 matching bases. The CDR3 spans 16 residues. CDR1 is MNHNY and CDR2 is SVGAGI in the germline V gene (reference sequence). The V end lost 7 bases, the J end lost 1 base, and 18 bases lay between the germline ends. In DNA form, the CDR3 reads TGTGCCAGCAAACTCCTAGCCCTAATTGGCACAGATACGCAGTATTTT. The encoded protein is CASKLLALIGTDTQYF.

The chain uses TRBV7-9 and TRBJ1-3, with D perhaps TRBD1 (6 bases). Germline CDR1 and CDR2: SEHNR and FQNEAQ (reference sequence). The CDR3 is 17 amino acids. Trimming shortened V by 0 bases and J by 0 bases, and 12 bases separated the two germline ends. CDR3 coding DNA: TGTGCCAGCAGCTTAGCCACGGGGGCTCGCTCTGGAAACACCATATATTTT. Protein sequence: CASSLATGARSGNTIYF. The full variable domain, its missing parts supplied by reference TRBV7-9 and TRBJ1-3, is DTGVSQNPRHKITKRGQNVTFRCDPISEHNRLYWYRQTLGQGPEFLTYFQNEAQLEKSRLLSDRFSAERPKGSFSTLEIQRTEQGDSAMYLCASSLATGARSGNTIYFGEGSWLTVV.

The V call is TRBV7-2, the J call TRBJ1-2; TRBD1 aligns across 9 bases. The CDR3 is 14 residues long. Germline CDR1 SGHTA, CDR2 FQGNSA. Trimming took 5 bases from V and 6 from J; bases not matched to a gene: 7. Written as DNA, the CDR3 is TGTGCCAGCAGCCAATTGGGACAGGGTAATGGCTACACCTTC. Translation gives CASSQLGQGNGYTF. Looking up the rest from reference TRBV7-2 and TRBJ1-2 gives the full variable domain: GAGVSQSPSNKVTEKGKDVELRCDPISGHTALYWYRQSLGQGLEFLIYFQGNSAPDKSGLPSDRFSAERTGGSVSTLTIQRTQQEDSAVYLCASSQLGQGNGYTFGSGTRLTVV.